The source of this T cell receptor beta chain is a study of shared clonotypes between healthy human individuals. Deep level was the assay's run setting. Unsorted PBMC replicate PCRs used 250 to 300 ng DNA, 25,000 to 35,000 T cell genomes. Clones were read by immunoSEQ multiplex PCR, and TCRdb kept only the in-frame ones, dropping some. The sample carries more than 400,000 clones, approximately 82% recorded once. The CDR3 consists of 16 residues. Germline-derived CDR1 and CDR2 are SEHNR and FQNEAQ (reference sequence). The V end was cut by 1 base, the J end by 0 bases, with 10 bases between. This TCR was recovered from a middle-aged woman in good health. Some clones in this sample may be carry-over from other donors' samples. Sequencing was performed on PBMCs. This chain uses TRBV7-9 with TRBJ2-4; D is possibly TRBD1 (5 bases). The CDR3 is CASSLDQDIAKNIQYF. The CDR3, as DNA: TGTGCCAGCAGCTTAGACCAGGACATAGCCAAAAACATTCAGTACTTC.